These T cell receptor beta chains were read from a single sample in a study of blood T cell repertoires in COVID-19. Repertoires were generated with immunoSEQ multiplex PCR, while TCRdb's copy carries only in-frame clones and drops some. The sample gives 150,000 to 200,000 clones, 80% of which show up once; roughly 6.4% is in the top ten. Sequencing was performed on peripheral blood. All receptors derive from a man in his 60s with acute or convalescent COVID-19. The CDR3 runs from the conserved cysteine through the conserved F or W. Each record gives: clone size, D gene, J gene, V gene, CDR3 protein, CDR3 DNA. The D gene is left open where the match is weak. The size of a clone is reported for some rows only, either as once, few or many, or as a class for expanded clones.

once | NA | TRBJ1-4 | TRBV4-3 | CASSPVLTGEGEKLFF | TGCGCCAGCAGCCCCGTCCTGACGGGTGAGGGCGAAAAACTGTTTTTT
NA | TRBD1 | TRBJ2-1 | TRBV6-5 | CASSYGGTGNEQFF | TGTGCCAGCAGTTACGGAGGGACAGGGAATGAGCAGTTCTTC
once | TRBD1 | TRBJ1-3 | TRBV19 | CASSTSTGVGNTIYF | TGTGCCAGTAGTACCTCAACAGGGGTCGGAAACACCATATATTTT
NA | NA | TRBJ1-5 | TRBV29-1 | CSGYRVDHQPQHF | TGCAGCGGCTACAGAGTAGACCACCAGCCCCAGCATTTT
NA | TRBD1 | TRBJ1-5 | TRBV7-2 | CASSLQGASYQPQHF | TGTGCCAGCAGCTTACAGGGGGCGTCTTATCAGCCCCAGCATTTT
NA | NA | TRBJ2-7 | TRBV6-6 | CASRGAGNEQYF | TGTGCCAGCAGAGGGGCAGGGAACGAGCAGTACTTC
few | NA | TRBJ1-2 | TRBV6-1 | CASSDSVYGYTF | TGTGCCAGCAGTGACAGTGTATATGGCTACACCTTC
once | TRBD2 | TRBJ2-3 | TRBV5-1 | CASSSGLEGTDTQYF | TGCGCCAGCAGCTCGGGACTAGAAGGAACAGATACGCAGTATTTT
medium-sized | NA | TRBJ1-2 | TRBV9 | CASSRGGALYGYTF | TGTGCCAGCAGCCGAGGGGGGGCTCTCTATGGCTACACCTTC
NA | TRBD1 | TRBJ1-5 | TRBV10-2 | CASSVGTGRPQHF | TGCGCCAGCAGTGTCGGGACAGGAAGGCCCCAGCATTTT
NA | NA | TRBJ1-2 | TRBV19 | CASSTDRYGYTF | TGTGCCAGTAGTACCGACAGGTATGGCTACACCTTC
NA | TRBD1 | TRBJ2-5 | TRBV3-1/TRBV3-2 | CASSQQTGGETQYF | TGTGCCAGCAGCCAACAGACAGGGGGAGAGACCCAGTACTTC
NA | TRBD1 | TRBJ2-1 | TRBV24-1 | CATSDPGTGDNEQFF | TGTGCCACCAGTGACCCCGGGACAGGTGACAATGAGCAGTTCTTC
NA | NA | TRBJ1-5 | TRBV30 | CAWSVHPDQPQHF | TGTGCCTGGAGTGTACATCCTGATCAGCCCCAGCATTTT
NA | NA | TRBJ2-7 | TRBV4-1 | CASSQDIGGGYEQYF | TGCGCCAGCAGCCAAGATATCGGGGGTGGGTACGAGCAGTACTTC
NA | NA | TRBJ2-5 | TRBV6-5 | CASSYFEGDQETQYF | TGTGCCAGCAGTTACTTCGAGGGGGACCAAGAGACCCAGTACTTC
NA | NA | TRBJ1-2 | TRBV6-5 | CASSYKDSSYGYTF | TGTGCCAGCAGTTACAAGGACAGTAGCTATGGCTACACCTTC
NA | TRBD1 | TRBJ2-7 | TRBV3-1/TRBV3-2 | CASSPITGTATCEQYF | TGTGCCAGCAGCCCAATCACCGGGACAGCAACCTGCGAGCAGTACTTC
NA | NA | TRBJ2-6 | TRBV19 | CASSIYVSGANVLTF | TGTGCCAGTAGTATTTATGTTTCTGGGGCCAACGTCCTGACTTTC
NA | TRBD1 | TRBJ1-4 | TRBV2 | CASNLQGGPNEKLFF | TGTGCCAGCAACCTCCAGGGGGGTCCCAATGAAAAACTGTTTTTT
NA | NA | TRBJ1-3 | TRBV19 | CASSSYLRDAGGNTIYF | TGTGCCAGTAGTTCCTACCTCAGGGATGCTGGTGGAAACACCATATATTTT
NA | NA | TRBJ1-1 | TRBV6-1 | CASSEALSGGVNTEAFF | TGTGCCAGCAGTGAAGCGCTCAGTGGAGGGGTGAACACTGAAGCTTTCTTT
NA | NA | TRBJ1-3 | TRBV6-5 | CASRAPSSGNTIYF | TGTGCCAGCAGGGCCCCTAGCTCTGGAAACACCATATATTTT
NA | NA | TRBJ1-5 | TRBV19 | CASTIRDTYSNQPQHF | TGTGCCAGTACCATTAGGGACACATATAGCAATCAGCCCCAGCATTTT
NA | NA | TRBJ1-1 | TRBV19 | CASSTRQLIF | TGTGCCAGTAGTACTCGACAGTTGATCTTT
NA | TRBD1 | TRBJ2-7 | TRBV5-1 | CASSRGTPGQHYEQYF | TGCGCCAGCAGCAGAGGCACTCCGGGACAGCACTACGAGCAGTACTTC
NA | NA | TRBJ1-3 | TRBV19 | CASSIGGGSSGNTIYF | TGTGCCAGTAGTATAGGCGGCGGGAGCTCTGGAAACACCATATATTTT
NA | TRBD1 | TRBJ2-5 | TRBV10-3 | CAISSRGLETQYF | TGTGCCATCAGTTCCAGGGGGTTGGAGACCCAGTACTTC